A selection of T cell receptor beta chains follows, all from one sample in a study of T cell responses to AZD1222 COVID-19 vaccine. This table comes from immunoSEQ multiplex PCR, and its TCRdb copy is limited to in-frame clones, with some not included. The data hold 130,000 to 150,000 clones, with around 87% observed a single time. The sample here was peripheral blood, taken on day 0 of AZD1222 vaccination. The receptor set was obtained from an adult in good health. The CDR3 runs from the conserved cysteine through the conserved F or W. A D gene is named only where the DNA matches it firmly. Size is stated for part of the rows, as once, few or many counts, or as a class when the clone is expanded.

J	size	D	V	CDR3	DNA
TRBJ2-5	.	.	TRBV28	CASKPPFLRRVETQYF	TGTGCCAGTAAGCCACCCTTCTTAAGGCGAGTAGAGACCCAGTACTTC
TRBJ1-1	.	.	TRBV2	CASGGASHTEAFF	TGTGCCAGCGGGGGGGCCAGCCACACTGAAGCTTTCTTT
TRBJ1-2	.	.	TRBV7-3	CASSLTSGVGNYGYTF	TGTGCCAGCAGCTTAACATCAGGGGTTGGTAACTATGGCTACACCTTC
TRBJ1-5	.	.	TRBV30	CAWSVEAMSNQPQHF	TGTGCCTGGAGTGTTGAAGCAATGAGCAATCAGCCCCAGCATTTT
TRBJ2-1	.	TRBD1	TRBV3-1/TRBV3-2	CASSQDVRTGGRYNEQFF	TGTGCCAGCAGCCAAGACGTCCGGACAGGGGGCCGGTACAATGAGCAGTTCTTC
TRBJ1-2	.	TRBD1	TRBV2	CASTRAGGYGYTF	TGTGCCAGCACGAGGGCAGGGGGTTATGGCTACACCTTC
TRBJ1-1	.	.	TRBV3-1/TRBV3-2	CASSQVDTEAFF	TGTGCCAGCAGCCAAGTCGACACTGAAGCTTTCTTT
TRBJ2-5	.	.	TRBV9	CASSEDGRETQYF	TGTGCCAGCAGCGAGGACGGTCGAGAGACCCAGTACTTC
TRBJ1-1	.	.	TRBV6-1	CASSEGHPEAFF	TGTGCCAGCAGTGAGGGACACCCTGAAGCTTTCTTT
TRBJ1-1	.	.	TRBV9	CASSVIMNTEAFF	TGTGCCAGCAGCGTGATTATGAACACTGAAGCTTTCTTT
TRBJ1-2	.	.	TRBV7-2	CASSLQYSYGYTF	TGTGCCAGCAGCTTACAGTACAGCTATGGCTACACCTTC
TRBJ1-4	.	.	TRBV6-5	CASSTSWGLTEKLFF	TGTGCCAGCAGTACGTCCTGGGGGTTAACCGAAAAACTGTTTTTT
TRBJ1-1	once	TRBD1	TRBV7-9	CASSPHIGQGITEAFF	TGTGCCAGCAGCCCCCACATTGGACAGGGAATCACTGAAGCTTTCTTT
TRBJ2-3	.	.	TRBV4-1	CASSQATTSTDTQYF	TGCGCCAGCAGCCAAGCTACTACCTCCACAGATACGCAGTATTTT
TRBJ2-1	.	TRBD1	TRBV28	CASSDPRDRGADEQFF	TGTGCCAGCAGTGACCCTCGGGACAGGGGAGCGGATGAGCAGTTCTTC
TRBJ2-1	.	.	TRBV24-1	CATSDLQRGRGFEQFF	TGTGCCACCAGTGATTTGCAGAGGGGCAGAGGTTTTGAGCAGTTCTTC
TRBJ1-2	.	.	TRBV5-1	CASSSLGGAGRGGYTF	TGCGCCAGCAGCTCCTTGGGGGGCGCAGGACGAGGTGGCTACACCTTC
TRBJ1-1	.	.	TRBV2	CTTGGNTEAFF	TGTACCACCGGGGGAAACACTGAAGCTTTCTTT
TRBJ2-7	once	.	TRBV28	CASSPPIVYEQYF	TGTGCCAGCAGCCCCCCCATCGTCTACGAGCAGTACTTC
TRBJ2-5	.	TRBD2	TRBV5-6	CASSRPGLAGGQETQYF	TGTGCCAGCAGCCGACCAGGACTAGCGGGAGGCCAAGAGACCCAGTACTTC
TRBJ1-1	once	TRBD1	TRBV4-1	CASSQLQGPPRNTEAFF	TGCGCCAGCAGCCAACTACAGGGGCCTCCCCGGAACACTGAAGCTTTCTTT
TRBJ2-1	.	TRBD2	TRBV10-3	CAISATGTSATNEQFF	TGTGCCATCAGTGCCACCGGGACTAGTGCGACCAATGAGCAGTTCTTC
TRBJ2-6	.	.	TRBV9	CASSALSGANVLTF	TGTGCCAGCAGCGCCCTATCTGGGGCCAACGTCCTGACTTTC
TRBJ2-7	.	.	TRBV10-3	CAIRGGQEDYEQYF	TGTGCCATCAGAGGGGGACAAGAGGACTACGAGCAGTACTTC
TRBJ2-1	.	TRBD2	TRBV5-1	CASSFYQGLPFF	TGCGCCAGCAGCTTTTATCAGGGACTACCGTTCTTC
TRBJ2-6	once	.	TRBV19	CASRTQEAGANVLTF	TGTGCCAGTAGGACACAGGAAGCTGGGGCCAACGTCCTGACTTTC
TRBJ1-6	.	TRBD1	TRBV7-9	CASSLGDRGDSPLHF	TGTGCCAGCAGCTTAGGGGACAGGGGTGATTCACCCCTCCACTTT
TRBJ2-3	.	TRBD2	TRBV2	CASTVPRTSGYTDTQYF	TGTGCCAGCACCGTCCCTCGTACTAGCGGCTACACAGATACGCAGTATTTT